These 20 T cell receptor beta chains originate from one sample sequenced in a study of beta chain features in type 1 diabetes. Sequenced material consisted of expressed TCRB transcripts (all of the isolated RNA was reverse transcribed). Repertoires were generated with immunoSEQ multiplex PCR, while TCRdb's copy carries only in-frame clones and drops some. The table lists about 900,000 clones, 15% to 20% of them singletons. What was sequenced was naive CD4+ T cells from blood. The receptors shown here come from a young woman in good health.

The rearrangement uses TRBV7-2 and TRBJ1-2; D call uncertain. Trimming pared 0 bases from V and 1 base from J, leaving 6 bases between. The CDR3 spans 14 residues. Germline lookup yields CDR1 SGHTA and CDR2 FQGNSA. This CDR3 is CASSLARDNYGYTF. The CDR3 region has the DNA TGTGCCAGCAGCTTAGCGCGAGATAACTATGGCTACACCTTC.

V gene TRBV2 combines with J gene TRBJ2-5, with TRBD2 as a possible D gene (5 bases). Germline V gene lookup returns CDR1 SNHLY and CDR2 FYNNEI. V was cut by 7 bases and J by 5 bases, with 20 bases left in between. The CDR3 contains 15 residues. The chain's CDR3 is CASKKRTEIHETQYF. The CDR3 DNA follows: TGTGCCAGCAAAAAGCGGACGGAAATACATGAGACCCAGTACTTC. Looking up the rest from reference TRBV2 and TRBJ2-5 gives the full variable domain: EPEVTQTPSHQVTQMGQEVILRCVPISNHLYFYWYRQILGQKVEFLVSFYNNEISEKSEIFDDQFSVERPDGSNFTLKIRSTKLEDSAMYFCASKKRTEIHETQYFGPGTRLLVL.

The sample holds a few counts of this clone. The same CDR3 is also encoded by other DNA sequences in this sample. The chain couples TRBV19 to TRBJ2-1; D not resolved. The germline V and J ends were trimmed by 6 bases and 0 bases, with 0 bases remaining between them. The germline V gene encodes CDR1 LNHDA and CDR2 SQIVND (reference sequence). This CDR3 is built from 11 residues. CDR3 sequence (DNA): TGTGCCAGTAGCTCCTACAATGAGCAGTTCTTC. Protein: CASSSYNEQFF.

The CDR3 DNA is TGTGCCAGCAGCTTAGTAGGGGCCTACACTGAAGCTTTCTTT. It is translated as CASSLVGAYTEAFF. The chain recombines TRBV11-2 with TRBJ1-1; a weak D match, TRBD1 (5 bases). Trimming removed 1 base from V and 3 bases from J, with 9 bases in between. From germline, CDR1 is SGHAT and CDR2 FQNNGV. This CDR3 has 14 residues.

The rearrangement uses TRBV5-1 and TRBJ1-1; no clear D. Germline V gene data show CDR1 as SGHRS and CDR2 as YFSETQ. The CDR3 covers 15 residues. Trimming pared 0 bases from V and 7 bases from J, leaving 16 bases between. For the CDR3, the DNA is TGCGCCAGCAGCTTGGCCATTCGGGAGGGCGGTGAAGCTTTCTTT. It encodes CASSLAIREGGEAFF.

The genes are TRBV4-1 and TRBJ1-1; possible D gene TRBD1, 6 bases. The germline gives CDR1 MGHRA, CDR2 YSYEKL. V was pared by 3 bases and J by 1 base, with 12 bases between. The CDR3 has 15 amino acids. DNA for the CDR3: TGCGCCAGCAGCCACCCAGACAGGCCGAACACTGAAGCTTTCTTT. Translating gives CASSHPDRPNTEAFF.

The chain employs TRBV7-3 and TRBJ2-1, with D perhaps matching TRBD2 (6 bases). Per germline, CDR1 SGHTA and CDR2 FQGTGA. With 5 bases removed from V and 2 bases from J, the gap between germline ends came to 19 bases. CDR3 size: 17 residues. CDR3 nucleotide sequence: TGTGCCAGCAGCCCAATGGGTATCCCGGGAGCCTACAATGAGCAGTTCTTC. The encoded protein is CASSPMGIPGAYNEQFF.

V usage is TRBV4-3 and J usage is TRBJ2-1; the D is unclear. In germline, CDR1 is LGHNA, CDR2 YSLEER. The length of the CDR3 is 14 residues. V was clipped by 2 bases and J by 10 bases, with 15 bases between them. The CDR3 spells CASSQSQNTKEQFF. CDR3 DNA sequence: TGCGCCAGCAGCCAATCCCAGAATACAAAAGAGCAGTTCTTC.

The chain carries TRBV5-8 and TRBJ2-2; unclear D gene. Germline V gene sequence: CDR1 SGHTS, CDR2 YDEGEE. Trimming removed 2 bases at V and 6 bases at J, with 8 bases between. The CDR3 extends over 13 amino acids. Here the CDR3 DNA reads TGTGCCAGCAGCTTTAACTGGCCCGGGGAGCTGTTTTTT. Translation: CASSFNWPGELFF.

The CDR3 DNA is TGTGCCAGCTCACCCTCGGACGCCTTGGGCACTGAAGCTTTCTTT. Translation: CASSPSDALGTEAFF. The rearrangement joins TRBV18 to TRBJ1-1; D gene ambiguous. V shed 3 bases and J shed 4 bases, with 15 bases lying between them. The CDR3 is 15 residues long. The germline gives CDR1 KGHSH, CDR2 LQKENI.

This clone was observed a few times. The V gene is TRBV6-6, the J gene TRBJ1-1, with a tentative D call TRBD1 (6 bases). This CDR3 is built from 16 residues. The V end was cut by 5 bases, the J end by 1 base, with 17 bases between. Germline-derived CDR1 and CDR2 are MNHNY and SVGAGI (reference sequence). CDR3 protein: CASSVRPRGGNTEAFF. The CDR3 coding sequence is TGTGCCAGCAGTGTTAGACCCCGAGGGGGGAACACTGAAGCTTTCTTT.

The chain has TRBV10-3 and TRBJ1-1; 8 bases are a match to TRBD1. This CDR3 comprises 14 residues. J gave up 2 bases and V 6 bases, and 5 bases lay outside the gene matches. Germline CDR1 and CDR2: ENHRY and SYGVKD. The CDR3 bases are TGTGCCATCAGATTGACAGGGGACAACACTGAAGCTTTCTTT. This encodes CAIRLTGDNTEAFF.

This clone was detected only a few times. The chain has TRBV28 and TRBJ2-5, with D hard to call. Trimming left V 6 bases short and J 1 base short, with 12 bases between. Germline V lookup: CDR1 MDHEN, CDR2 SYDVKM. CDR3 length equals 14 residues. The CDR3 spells CASRWRLPQETQYF. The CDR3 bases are TGTGCCAGCAGGTGGCGGCTACCCCAAGAGACCCAGTACTTC.

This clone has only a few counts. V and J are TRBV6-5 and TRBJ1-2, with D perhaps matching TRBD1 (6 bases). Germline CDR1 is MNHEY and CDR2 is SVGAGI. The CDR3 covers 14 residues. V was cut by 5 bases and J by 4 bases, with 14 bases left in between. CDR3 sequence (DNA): TGTGCCAGCAGTGGCCTTGGGGGGCCCTATGGCTACACCTTC. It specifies CASSGLGGPYGYTF.

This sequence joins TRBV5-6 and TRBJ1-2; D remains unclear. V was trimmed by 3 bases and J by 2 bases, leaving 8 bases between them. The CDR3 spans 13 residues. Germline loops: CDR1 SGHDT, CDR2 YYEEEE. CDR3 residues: CASSSGLNYGYTF. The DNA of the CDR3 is TGTGCCAGCAGCTCCGGACTCAACTATGGCTACACCTTC. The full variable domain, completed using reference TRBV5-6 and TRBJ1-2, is DAGVTQSPTHLIKTRGQQVTLRCSPKSGHDTVSWYQQALGQGPQFIFQYYEEEERQRGNFPDRFSGHQFPNYSSELNVNALLLGDSALYLCASSSGLNYGYTFGSGTRLTVV.

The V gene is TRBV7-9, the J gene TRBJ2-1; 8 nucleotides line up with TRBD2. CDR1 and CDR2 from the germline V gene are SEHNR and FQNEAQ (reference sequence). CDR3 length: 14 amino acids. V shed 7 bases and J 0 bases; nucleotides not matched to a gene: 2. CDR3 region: CASTSGPSYNEQFF. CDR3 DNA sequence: TGTGCCAGCACTAGCGGGCCCTCCTACAATGAGCAGTTCTTC.

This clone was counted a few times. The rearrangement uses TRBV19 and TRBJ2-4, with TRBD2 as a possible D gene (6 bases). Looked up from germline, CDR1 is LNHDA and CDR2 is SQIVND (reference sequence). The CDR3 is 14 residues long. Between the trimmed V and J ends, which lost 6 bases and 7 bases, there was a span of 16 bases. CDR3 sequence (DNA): TGTGCCAGTAGACGGAGCCGGGGGATGAACATTCAGTACTTC. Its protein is CASRRSRGMNIQYF.

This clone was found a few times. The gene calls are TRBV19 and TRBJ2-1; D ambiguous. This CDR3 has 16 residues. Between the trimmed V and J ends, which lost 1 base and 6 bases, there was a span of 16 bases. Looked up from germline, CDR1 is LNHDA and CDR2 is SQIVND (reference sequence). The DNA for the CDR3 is TGTGCCAGTAGTATAGTCAACAGAAACGGCCGCAATGAGCAGTTCTTC. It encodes CASSIVNRNGRNEQFF.

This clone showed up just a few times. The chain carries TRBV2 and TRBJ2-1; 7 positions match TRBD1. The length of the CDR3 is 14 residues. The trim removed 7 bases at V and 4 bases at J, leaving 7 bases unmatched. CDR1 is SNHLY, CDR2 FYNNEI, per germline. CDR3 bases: TGTGCCAGCAAAAGGGGGCTAGGATACAATGAGCAGTTCTTC. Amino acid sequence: CASKRGLGYNEQFF.

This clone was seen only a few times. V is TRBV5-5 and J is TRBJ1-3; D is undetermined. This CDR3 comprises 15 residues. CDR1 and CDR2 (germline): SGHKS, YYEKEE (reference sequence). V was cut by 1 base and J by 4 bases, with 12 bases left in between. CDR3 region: CASSLNSLFGNTIYF. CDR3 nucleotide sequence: TGTGCCAGCAGCTTGAATTCACTTTTCGGAAACACCATATATTTT.